The present entry profiles one T cell receptor beta chain with its context. The sample belongs to a study of blood T cell repertoires in COVID-19. CDR1 is LNHDA and CDR2 is SQIVND in the germline V gene (reference sequence). The CDR3 is made up of 15 amino acids. With V trimmed by 5 bases and J by 11 bases, 14 bases remained unmatched. Here immunoSEQ multiplex PCR was the method, and the copy in TCRdb shows in-frame clones only, minus some. Found here are under 140,000 clones, 80% to 90% of them singletons; the top ten hold 16%. This TCR came from a woman aged 60 to 75 with acute or convalescent COVID-19. V is TRBV19 and J is TRBJ1-1; 10 bases match TRBD1. Sequenced material: peripheral blood. CDR3 region: CASSRLPGQGPQAFF. In DNA, the CDR3 is TGTGCCAGTAGTCGACTACCGGGACAGGGGCCCCAGGCTTTCTTT.